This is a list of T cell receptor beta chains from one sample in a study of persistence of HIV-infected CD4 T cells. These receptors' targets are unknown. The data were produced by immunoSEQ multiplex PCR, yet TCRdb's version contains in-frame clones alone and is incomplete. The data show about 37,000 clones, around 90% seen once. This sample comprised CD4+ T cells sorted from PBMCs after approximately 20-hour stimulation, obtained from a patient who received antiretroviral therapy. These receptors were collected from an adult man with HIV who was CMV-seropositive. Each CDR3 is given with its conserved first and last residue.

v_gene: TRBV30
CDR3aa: CAWTAFGQLSSGNTIYF

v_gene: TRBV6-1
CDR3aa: CASTQTGYGYTF

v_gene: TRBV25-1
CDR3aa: CASSPHSINEKLFF

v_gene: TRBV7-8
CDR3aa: CASSPPGVNTGELFF

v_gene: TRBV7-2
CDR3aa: CASSLQGPTNEKLFF

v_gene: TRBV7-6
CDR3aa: CASSPRNRQGAEGYTF

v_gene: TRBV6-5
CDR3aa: CASSYGSGTGAPEQYF

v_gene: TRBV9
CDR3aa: CASSVARGETQYF

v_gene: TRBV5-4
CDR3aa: CASSGGPVGVGNTGELFF

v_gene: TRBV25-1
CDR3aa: CASSSHRDPYEQYF

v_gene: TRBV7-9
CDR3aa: CASSLILGGNEQFF

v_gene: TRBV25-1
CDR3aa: CASSSRTAANEKLFF

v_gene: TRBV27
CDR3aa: CASRITGAFSYEQYF

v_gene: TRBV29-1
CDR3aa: CSVADGLNSGRGKDTQYF

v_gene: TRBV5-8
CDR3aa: CASSPIRGPTDTQYF

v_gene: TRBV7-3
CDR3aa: CASSLVHQGTEAFF

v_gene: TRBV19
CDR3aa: CASSKRQGWTEAFF

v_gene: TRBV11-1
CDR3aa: CASSLTNRGTGELFF

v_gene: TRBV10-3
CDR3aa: CAISNGLQTQYF

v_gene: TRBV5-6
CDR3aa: CASSSGQIYGYTF

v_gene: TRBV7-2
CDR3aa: CASSLSSTNYGYTF

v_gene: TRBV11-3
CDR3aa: CASSLVAQTEAFF

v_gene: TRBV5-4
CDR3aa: CASSKKGGSSTGELFF

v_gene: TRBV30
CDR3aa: CAWDRDASYEQYF

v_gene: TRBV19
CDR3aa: CASSIGPANEQFF

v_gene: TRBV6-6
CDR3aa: CASSSPNTYEQYF

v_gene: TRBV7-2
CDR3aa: CASSLVLAGGADTQYF